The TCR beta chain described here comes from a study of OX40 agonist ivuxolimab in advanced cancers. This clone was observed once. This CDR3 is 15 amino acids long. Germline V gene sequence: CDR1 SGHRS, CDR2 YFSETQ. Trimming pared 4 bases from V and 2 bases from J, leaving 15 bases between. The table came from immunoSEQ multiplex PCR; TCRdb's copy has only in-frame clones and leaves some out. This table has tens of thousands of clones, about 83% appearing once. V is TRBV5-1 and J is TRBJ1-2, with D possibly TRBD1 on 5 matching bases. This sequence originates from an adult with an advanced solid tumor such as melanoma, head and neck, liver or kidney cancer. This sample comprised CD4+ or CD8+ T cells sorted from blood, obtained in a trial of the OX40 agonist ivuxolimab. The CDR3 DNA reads TGCGCCAGCAGCGAATACCCGGGGACCAACTATGGCTACACCTTC. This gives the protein CASSEYPGTNYGYTF.